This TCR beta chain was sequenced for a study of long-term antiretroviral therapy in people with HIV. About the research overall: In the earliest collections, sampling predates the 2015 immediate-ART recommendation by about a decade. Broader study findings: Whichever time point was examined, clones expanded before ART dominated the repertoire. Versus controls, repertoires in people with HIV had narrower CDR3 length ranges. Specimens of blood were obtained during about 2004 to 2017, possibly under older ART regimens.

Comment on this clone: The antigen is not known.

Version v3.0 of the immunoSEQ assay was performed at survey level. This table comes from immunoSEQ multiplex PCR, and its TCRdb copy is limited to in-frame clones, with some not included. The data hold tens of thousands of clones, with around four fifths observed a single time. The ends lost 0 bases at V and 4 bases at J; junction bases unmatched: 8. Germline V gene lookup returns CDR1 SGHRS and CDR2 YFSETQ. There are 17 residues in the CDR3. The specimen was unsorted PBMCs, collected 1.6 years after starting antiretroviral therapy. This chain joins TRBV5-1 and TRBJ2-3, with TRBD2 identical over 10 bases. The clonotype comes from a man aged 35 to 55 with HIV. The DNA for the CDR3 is TGCGCCAGCAGCTTGGGTGGACTAGCGGCCCAGTCAGATACGCAGTATTTT. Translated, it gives CASSLGGLAAQSDTQYF.